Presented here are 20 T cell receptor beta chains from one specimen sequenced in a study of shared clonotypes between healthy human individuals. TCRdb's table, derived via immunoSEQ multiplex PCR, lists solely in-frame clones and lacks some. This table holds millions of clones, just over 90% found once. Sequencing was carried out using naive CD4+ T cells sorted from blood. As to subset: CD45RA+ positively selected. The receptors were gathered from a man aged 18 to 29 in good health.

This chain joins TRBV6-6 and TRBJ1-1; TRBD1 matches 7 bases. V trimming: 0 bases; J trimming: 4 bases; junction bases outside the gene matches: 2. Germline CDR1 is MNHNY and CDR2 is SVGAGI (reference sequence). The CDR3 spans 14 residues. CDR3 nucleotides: TGTGCCAGCAGTTACTCCGACAGGGCCACTGAAGCTTTCTTT. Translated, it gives CASSYSDRATEAFF.

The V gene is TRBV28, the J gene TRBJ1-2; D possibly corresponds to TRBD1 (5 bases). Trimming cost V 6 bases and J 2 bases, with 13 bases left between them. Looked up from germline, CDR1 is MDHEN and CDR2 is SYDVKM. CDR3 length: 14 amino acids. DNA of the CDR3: TGTGCCAGCAGATCCCCGGGGGGGAACTATGGCTACACCTTC. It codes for CASRSPGGNYGYTF.

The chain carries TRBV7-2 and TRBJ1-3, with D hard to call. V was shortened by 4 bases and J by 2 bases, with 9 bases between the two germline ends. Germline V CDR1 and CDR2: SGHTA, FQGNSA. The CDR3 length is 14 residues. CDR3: CASSSGETGNTIYF. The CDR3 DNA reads TGTGCCAGCAGCTCCGGGGAGACTGGAAACACCATATATTTT.

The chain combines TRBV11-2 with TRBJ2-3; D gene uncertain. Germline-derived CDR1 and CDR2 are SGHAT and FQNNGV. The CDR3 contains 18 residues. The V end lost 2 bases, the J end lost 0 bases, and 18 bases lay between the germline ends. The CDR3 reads CASSLNLVSGQSTDTQYF. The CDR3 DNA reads TGTGCCAGCAGCTTAAACCTAGTTTCAGGTCAGAGCACAGATACGCAGTATTTT.

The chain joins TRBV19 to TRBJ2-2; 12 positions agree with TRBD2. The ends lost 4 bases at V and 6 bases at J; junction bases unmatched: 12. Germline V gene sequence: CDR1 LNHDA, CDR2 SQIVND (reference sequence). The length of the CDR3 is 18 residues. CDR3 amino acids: CASSNGLAGNFWSGELFF. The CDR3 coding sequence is TGTGCCAGTAGTAATGGACTAGCGGGAAATTTTTGGTCCGGGGAGCTGTTTTTT.

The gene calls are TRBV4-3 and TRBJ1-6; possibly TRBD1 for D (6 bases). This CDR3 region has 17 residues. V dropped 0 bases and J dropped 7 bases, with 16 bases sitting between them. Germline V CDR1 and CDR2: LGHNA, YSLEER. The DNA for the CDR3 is TGCGCCAGCAGCCAAGAGGTTTGGGGGGCTGAAAATTCACCCCTCCACTTT. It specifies CASSQEVWGAENSPLHF.

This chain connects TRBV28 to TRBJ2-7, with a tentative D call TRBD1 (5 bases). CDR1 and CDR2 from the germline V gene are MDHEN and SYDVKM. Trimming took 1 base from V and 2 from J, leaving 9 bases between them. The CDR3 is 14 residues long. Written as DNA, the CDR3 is TGTGCCAGCAGTTTATCTCCAGGGACCTACGAGCAGTACTTC. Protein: CASSLSPGTYEQYF.

CDR3: CASSFSGQSLEEQYF. CDR3 sequence (DNA): TGTGCCAGCAGCTTCTCGGGACAGAGTCTAGAGGAGCAGTACTTC. The chain recombines TRBV11-2 with TRBJ2-7, with TRBD1 matching 7 bases. Germline trimming cut 3 bases from V and 7 bases from J; bases unmatched to any gene: 12. Per the germline V gene, CDR1 is SGHAT and CDR2 is FQNNGV. The CDR3 totals 15 residues.

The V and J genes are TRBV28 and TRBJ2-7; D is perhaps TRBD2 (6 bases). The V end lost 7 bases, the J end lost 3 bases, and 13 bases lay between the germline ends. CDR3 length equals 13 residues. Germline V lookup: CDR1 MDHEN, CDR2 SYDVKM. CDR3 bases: TGTGCCAGCACCCGGGGGAGCGGCTACGAGCAGTACTTC. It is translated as CASTRGSGYEQYF.

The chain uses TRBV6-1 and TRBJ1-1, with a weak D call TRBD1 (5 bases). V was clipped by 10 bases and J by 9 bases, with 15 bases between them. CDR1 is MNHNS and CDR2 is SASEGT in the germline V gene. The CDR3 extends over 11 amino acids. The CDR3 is CATSRRDQAFF. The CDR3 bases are TGTGCCACCAGCCGCCGGGACCAAGCTTTCTTT.

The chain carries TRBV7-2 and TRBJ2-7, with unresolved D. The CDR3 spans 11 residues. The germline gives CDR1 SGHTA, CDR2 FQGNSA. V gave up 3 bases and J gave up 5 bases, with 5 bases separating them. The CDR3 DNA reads TGTGCCAGCAGCTTTGGCCACGAGCAGTACTTC. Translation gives CASSFGHEQYF.

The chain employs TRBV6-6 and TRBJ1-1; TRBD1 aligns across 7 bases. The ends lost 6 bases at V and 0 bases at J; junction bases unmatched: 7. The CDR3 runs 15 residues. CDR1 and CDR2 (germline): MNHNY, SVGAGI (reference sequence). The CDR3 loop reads CASRPRQGLNTEAFF. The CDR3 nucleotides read TGTGCCAGCAGACCGCGACAGGGCCTGAACACTGAAGCTTTCTTT.

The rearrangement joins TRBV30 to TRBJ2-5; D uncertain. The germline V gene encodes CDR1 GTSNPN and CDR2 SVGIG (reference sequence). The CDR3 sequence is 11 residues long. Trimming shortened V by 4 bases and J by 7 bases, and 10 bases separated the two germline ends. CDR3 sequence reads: CAWKWERTQYF. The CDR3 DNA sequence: TGTGCCTGGAAATGGGAAAGGACCCAGTACTTC.

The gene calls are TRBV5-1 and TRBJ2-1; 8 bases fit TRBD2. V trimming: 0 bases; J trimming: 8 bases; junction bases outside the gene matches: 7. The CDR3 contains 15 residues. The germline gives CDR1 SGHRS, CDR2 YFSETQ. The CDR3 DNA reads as TGCGCCAGCAGCTTGGTCAGCGGGAGTATCGATGAGCAGTTCTTC. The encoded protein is CASSLVSGSIDEQFF.

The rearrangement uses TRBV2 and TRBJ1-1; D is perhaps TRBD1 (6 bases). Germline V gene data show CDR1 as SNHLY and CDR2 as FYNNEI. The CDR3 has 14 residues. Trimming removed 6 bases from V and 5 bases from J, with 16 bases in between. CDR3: CASRPLTGATEAFF. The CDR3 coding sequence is TGTGCCAGCAGGCCTTTGACGGGGGCGACTGAAGCTTTCTTT.

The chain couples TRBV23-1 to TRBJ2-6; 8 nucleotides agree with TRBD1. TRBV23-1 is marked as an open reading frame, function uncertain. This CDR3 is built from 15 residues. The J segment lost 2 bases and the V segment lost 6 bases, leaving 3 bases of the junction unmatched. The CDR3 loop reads CASSHRGAGANVLTF. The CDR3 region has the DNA TGCGCCAGCAGCCACAGGGGGGCTGGGGCCAACGTCCTGACTTTC.

The CDR3: CASSKADKNTEAFF. CDR3 bases: TGTGCCAGCAGCAAGGCGGACAAGAACACTGAAGCTTTCTTT. The chain has TRBV21-1 and TRBJ1-1; no DNA check was done on the table's D call, TRBD1. TRBV21-1 is recorded as a pseudogene. This CDR3 comprises 14 residues.

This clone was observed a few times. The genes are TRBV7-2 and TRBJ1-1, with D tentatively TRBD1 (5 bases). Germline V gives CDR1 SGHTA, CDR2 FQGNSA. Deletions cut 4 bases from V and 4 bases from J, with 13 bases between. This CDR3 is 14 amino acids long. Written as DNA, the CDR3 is TGTGCCAGCAGCTCGGGACTGAGTGGCACTGAAGCTTTCTTT. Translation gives CASSSGLSGTEAFF.

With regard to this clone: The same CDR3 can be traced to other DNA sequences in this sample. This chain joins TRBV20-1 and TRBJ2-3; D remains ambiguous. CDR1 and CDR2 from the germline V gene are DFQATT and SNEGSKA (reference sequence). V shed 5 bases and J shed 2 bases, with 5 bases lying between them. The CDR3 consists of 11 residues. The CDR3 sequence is CSALSTDTQYF. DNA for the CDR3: TGCAGTGCTTTATCCACAGATACGCAGTATTTT.

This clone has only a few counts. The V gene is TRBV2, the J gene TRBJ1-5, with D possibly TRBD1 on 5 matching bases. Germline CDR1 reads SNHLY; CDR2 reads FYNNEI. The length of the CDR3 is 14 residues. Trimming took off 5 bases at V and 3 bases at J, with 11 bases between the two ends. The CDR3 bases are TGTGCCAGCAGTCCGCAGGGTTTCAATCAGCCCCAGCATTTT. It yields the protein CASSPQGFNQPQHF. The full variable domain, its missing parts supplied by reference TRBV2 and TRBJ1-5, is EPEVTQTPSHQVTQMGQEVILRCVPISNHLYFYWYRQILGQKVEFLVSFYNNEISEKSEIFDDQFSVERPDGSNFTLKIRSTKLEDSAMYFCASSPQGFNQPQHFGDGTRLSIL.